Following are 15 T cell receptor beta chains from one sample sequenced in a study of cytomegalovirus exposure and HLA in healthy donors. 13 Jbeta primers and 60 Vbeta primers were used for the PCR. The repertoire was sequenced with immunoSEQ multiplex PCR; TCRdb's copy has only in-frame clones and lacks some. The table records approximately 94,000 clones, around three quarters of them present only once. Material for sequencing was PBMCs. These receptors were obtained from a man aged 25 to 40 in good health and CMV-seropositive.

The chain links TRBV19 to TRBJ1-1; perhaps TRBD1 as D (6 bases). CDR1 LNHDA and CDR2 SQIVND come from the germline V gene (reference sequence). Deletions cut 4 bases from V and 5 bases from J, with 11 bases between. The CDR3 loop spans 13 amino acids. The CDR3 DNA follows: TGTGCCAGTAGTACTCGACAGGTAACTGAAGCTTTCTTT. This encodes CASSTRQVTEAFF.

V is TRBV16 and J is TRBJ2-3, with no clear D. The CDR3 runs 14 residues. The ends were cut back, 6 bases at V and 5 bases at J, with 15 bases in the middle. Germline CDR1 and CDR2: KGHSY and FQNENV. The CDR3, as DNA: TGTGCCAGCAGTCCTACCCTAGGCGGAGATACGCAGTATTTT. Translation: CASSPTLGGDTQYF.

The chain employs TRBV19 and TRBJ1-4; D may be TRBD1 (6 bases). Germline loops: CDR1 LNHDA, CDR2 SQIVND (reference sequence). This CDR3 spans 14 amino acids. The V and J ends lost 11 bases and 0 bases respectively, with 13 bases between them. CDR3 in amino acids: CAGTGWATNEKLFF. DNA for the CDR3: TGTGCCGGAACAGGGTGGGCAACTAATGAAAAACTGTTTTTT.

The CDR3 sequence: CAISELYGGRQPQHF. CDR3 nucleotide sequence: TGTGCCATCAGTGAGTTGTACGGCGGGAGACAGCCCCAGCATTTT. V is TRBV10-3 and J is TRBJ1-5; D uncertain. CDR1 and CDR2 (germline): ENHRY, SYGVKD. Trimming stripped 1 base from V and 7 bases from J, with 14 bases between. This CDR3 has 15 residues.

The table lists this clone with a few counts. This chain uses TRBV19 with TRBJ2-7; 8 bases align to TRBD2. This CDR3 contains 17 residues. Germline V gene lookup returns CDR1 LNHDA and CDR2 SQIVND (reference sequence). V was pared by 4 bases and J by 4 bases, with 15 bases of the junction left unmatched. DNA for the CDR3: TGTGCCAGTAGTAGCCGGACAGCGCTAGCGGGTGTGTACGAGCAGTACTTC. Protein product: CASSSRTALAGVYEQYF.

The CDR3 reads CASSPYEVSPLHF. In DNA, the CDR3 is TGTGCCAGCAGTCCCTACGAGGTCTCACCCCTCCACTTT. The V and J genes are TRBV6-5 and TRBJ1-6, with D uncertain. From germline, CDR1 is MNHEY and CDR2 SVGAGI. CDR3 length: 13 amino acids. Trimming left V 5 bases short and J 10 bases short, with 12 bases between.

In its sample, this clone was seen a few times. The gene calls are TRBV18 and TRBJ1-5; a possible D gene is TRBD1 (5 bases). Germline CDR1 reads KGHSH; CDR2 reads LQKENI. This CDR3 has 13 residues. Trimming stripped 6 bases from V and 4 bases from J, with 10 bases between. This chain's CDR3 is CASSTDLNQPQHF. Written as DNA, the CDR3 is TGTGCCAGCTCGACAGATCTTAATCAGCCCCAGCATTTT. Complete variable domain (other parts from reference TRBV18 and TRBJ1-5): NAGVMQNPRHLVRRRGQEARLRCSPMKGHSHVYWYRQLPEEGLKFMVYLQKENIIDESGMPKERFSAEFPKEGPSILRIQQVVRGDSAAYFCASSTDLNQPQHFGDGTRLSIL.

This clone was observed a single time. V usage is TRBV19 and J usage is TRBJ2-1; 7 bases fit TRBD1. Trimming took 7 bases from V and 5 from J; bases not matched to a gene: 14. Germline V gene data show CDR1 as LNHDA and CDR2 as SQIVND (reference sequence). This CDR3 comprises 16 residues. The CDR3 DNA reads TGTGCCAGTACCGATCTAAAGGGACAGCAACACAATGAGCAGTTCTTC. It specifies CASTDLKGQQHNEQFF.

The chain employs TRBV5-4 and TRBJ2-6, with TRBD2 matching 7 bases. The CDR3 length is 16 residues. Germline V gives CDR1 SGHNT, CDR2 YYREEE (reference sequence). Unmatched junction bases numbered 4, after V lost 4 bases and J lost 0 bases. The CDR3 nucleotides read TGTGCCAGCAGCCCGGGGGGAAGCTCTGGGGCCAACGTCCTGACTTTC. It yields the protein CASSPGGSSGANVLTF.

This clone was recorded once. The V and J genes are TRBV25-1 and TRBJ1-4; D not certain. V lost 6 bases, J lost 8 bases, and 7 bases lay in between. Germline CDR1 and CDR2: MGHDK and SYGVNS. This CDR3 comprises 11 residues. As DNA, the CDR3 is TGTGCCAGCAGCCTGGCCGAAAAACTGTTTTTT. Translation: CASSLAEKLFF.

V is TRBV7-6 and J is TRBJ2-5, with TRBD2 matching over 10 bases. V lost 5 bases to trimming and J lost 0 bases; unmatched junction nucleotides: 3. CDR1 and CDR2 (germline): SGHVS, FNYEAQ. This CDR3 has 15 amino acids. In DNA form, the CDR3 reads TGTGCCAGCAGCCCTGGACTAGCGGACCAAGAGACCCAGTACTTC. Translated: CASSPGLADQETQYF.

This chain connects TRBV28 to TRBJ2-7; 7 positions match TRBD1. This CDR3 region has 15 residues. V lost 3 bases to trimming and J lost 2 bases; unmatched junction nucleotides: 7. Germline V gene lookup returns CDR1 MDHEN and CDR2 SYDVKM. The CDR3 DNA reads TGTGCCAGCAGTTTCAATTACAGGGGCGCCTACGAGCAGTACTTC. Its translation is CASSFNYRGAYEQYF. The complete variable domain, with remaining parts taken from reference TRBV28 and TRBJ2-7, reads DVKVTQSSRYLVKRTGEKVFLECVQDMDHENMFWYRQDPGLGLRLIYFSYDVKMKEKGDIPEGYSVSREKKERFSLILESASTNQTSMYLCASSFNYRGAYEQYFGPGTRLTVT.

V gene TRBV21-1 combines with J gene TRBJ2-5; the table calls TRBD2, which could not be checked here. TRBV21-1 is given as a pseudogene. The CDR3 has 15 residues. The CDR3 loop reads CASTITGDEEETQYF. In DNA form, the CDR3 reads TGTGCCAGCACCATTACCGGGGATGAAGAAGAGACCCAGTACTTC.

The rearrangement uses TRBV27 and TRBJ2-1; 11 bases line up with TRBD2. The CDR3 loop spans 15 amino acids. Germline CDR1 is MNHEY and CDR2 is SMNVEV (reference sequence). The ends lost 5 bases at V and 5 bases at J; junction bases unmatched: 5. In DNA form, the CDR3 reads TGTGCCAGCAGTCCGACTAGCGGGAACCACAATGAGCAGTTCTTC. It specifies CASSPTSGNHNEQFF.

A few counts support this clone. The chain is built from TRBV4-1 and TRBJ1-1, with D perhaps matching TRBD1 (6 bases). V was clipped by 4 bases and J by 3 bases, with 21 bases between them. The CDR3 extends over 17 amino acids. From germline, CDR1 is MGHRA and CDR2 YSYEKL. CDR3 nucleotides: TGCGCCAGCAGCCTTTCTCATGGGGGGGCTAGCGACACTGAAGCTTTCTTT. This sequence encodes CASSLSHGGASDTEAFF.